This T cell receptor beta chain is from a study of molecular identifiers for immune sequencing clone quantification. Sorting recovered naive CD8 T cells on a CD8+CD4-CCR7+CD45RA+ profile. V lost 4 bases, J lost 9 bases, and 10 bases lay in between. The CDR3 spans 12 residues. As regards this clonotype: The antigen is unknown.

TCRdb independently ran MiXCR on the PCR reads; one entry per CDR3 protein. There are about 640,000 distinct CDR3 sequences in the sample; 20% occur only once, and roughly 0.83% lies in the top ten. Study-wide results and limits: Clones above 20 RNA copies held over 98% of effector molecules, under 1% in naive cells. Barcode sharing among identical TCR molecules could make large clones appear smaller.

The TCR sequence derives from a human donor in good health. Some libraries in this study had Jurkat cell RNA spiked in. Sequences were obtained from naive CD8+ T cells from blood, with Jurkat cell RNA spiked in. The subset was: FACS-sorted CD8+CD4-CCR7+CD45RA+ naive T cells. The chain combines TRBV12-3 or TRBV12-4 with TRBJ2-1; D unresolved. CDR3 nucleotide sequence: TGTGCCAGCAGTTCATATCAGGCTGAGCAGTTCTTC. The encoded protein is CASSSYQAEQFF.